Below, 2 T cell receptor beta chains from the same sample are listed, as sequenced in a study of T cells in Graves' hyperthyroidism and ophthalmopathy. Researchers amplified the TCR beta CDR3 regions from RNA transcripts. The HTBI primer set served for first-round RT-PCR of the TCR CDR3. One entry per CDR3 protein, called by TCRdb with MiXCR from the multiplex PCR reads. The sample yields some 560,000 distinct CDR3 sequences, approximately 14% seen once. Sequencing input: blood. The receptors shown here come from a woman aged 25 to 45 with Graves' hyperthyroidism.

This clonotype was seen more than once but under ten times. The CDR3 DNA is TGCAGTGCTAGAGTTGGGAATGGCTACACCTTC. Its translation: CSARVGNGYTF. The chain combines TRBV20-1 with TRBJ1-2; no definite D call. CDR1 is DFQATT and CDR2 is SNEGSKA in the germline V gene (reference sequence). The CDR3 is 11 residues long. The germline V and J ends were trimmed by 1 base and 6 bases, with 6 bases remaining between them.

This clonotype was counted a few times. The chain employs TRBV12-3 or TRBV12-4 and TRBJ2-1; 12 bases map to TRBD2. The ends lost 6 bases at V and 1 base at J; junction bases unmatched: 7. The CDR3 spans 17 residues. CDR3 region: CASRGPGTSGSYNEQFF. The CDR3 DNA sequence: TGTGCCAGCAGGGGGCCCGGGACTAGCGGGTCCTACAATGAGCAGTTCTTC.